This T cell receptor beta chain was documented in a study of blood T cell repertoires in COVID-19. Looking at the study overall: Researchers got acute and convalescent COVID-19 samples from the United States, Italy and Spain. T cells, B-cell-depleted T cells, or PBMCs provided the cDNA or gDNA that served as material.

CDR1 and CDR2 (germline): PRHDT, FYEKMQ (reference sequence). Trimming took 0 bases from V and 8 from J; bases not matched to a gene: 0. The CDR3 runs to 12 residues. Methods used by the authors: Amplified reference gene primers provided the basis for estimating nucleated cell counts. The assay was immunoSEQ multiplex PCR, and TCRdb's table has in-frame clones only and misses some. V and J calls and clone size are given by that table; D and trimming were obtained from the DNA. The sample has 70,000 or so clones; 90% are singletons. This TCR derives from a man aged 45-60 years with acute or convalescent COVID-19. The chain employs TRBV13 and TRBJ1-1; 7 bases are shared with TRBD1. The source material was peripheral blood. The DNA for the CDR3 is TGTGCCAGCAGCTTAGGGGGACAGGAAGCTTTCTTT. It is translated as CASSLGGQEAFF. The variable domain in full, completed from reference TRBV13 and TRBJ1-1, reads AAGVIQSPRHLIKEKRETATLKCYPIPRHDTVYWYQQGPGQDPQFLISFYEKMQSDKGSIPDRFSAQQFSDYHSELNMSSLELGDSALYFCASSLGGQEAFFGQGTRLTVV.